Detailed here is one TCR beta chain. Its antigen is unidentified. This entry is derived from a study of shared clonotypes between healthy human individuals. CD4+ cells yielded CD45RA+ naive and CD45RA-negative memory subsets. Study-wide points: Naive subsets usually exceeded memory subsets in estimated richness.

Sequencing used immunoSEQ multiplex PCR; TCRdb keeps in-frame clones, though not all of them. The sample lists 730,000 or so clones; roughly 78% were seen once. This CDR3 contains 13 residues. Germline loops: CDR1 WSHSY, CDR2 SAAADI. J was trimmed by 6 bases and V by 8 bases; bases with no gene match: 10. This chain joins TRBV10-2 and TRBJ2-7, with TRBD2 matching over 7 bases. The clonotype originates from a woman aged 25-40 years in good health. Sequences were obtained from memory CD4+ T cells sorted from blood. Subset meaning: CD45RA-negative fraction. The CDR3 here is CASSRGTTFEQYF. DNA for the CDR3: TGCGCCAGCTCCCGGGGGACTACCTTCGAGCAGTACTTC.